This entry lists 25 T cell receptor beta chains sequenced from one sample in a study of control samples from healthy donors and cancer patients (TCRdb year 2020). Libraries were made using the immunoSEQ multiplex PCR assay. The immuneACCESS repertoire file appears here via TCRdb, limited to in-frame rearrangements. These files lack a portion of the clones; in checked studies, under half of the deficit traces to unresolved V genes, and the cause of the others is not known. The sample records 100,000 to 150,000 clones, 70% to 90% of which are singletons. The ten most abundant clones make up roughly 3.2% of the sample. What was sequenced was blood. The origin of the receptors is a man in his forties or fifties in good health.

The chain combines TRBV7-6 with TRBJ1-1, with unresolved D. This CDR3 region has 15 residues. The ends were cut back, 0 bases at V and 0 bases at J, with 8 bases in the middle. CDR1 SGHVS and CDR2 FNYEAQ come from the germline V gene. The CDR3 bases are TGTGCCAGCAGCTTAGCTCAGAGTATGAACACTGAAGCTTTCTTT. It translates to CASSLAQSMNTEAFF.

J is TRBJ2-1 and V is TRBV5-1, with D tentatively TRBD1 or TRBD2 (5 bases each). The germline V gene has CDR1 SGHRS and CDR2 YFSETQ. The V end was cut by 0 bases, the J end by 2 bases, with 15 bases between. There are 17 residues in the CDR3. The CDR3 loop is CASSLAGAEGTYNEQFF. The CDR3 DNA reads as TGCGCCAGCAGCTTGGCCGGGGCAGAGGGAACCTACAATGAGCAGTTCTTC.

For this clone: Germline is not matched at one junction end, which may reflect a read error. This chain links TRBV28 with TRBJ1-1; 9 bases agree with TRBD1. CDR3 length: 14 residues. Per germline, CDR1 MDHEN and CDR2 SYDVKM. CDR3 loop: CANSPPGTGMTAFF. The DNA for the CDR3 is TGTGCCAACAGTCCGCCCGGGACAGGGATGACTGCTTTCTTT.

The J gene is TRBJ2-7, the V gene TRBV7-6, with D possibly matching TRBD1 (5 bases). Germline V gene lookup returns CDR1 SGHVS and CDR2 FNYEAQ. V was cut by 1 base and J by 3 bases, with 10 bases left in between. The length of the CDR3 is 14 residues. The CDR3 protein is CASSLDSGFYEQYF. In DNA form, the CDR3 reads TGTGCCAGCAGCTTAGATTCAGGGTTCTACGAGCAGTACTTC.

The chain couples TRBV11-1 to TRBJ2-5; D is possibly TRBD1 (6 bases). V lost 0 bases and J lost 1, with 9 bases in between. Germline V CDR1 and CDR2: SGHAT, FQDESV (reference sequence). The CDR3 consists of 15 residues. The CDR3, as DNA: TGTGCCAGCAGCTTAGCTGGACAGTTCCAAGAGACCCAGTACTTC. Protein sequence: CASSLAGQFQETQYF.

This chain uses TRBV30 with TRBJ2-1; 7 bases fit TRBD1. Germline CDR1 is GTSNPN and CDR2 is SVGIG (reference sequence). Losses at the gene ends were 1 base for V and 8 bases for J; bases not matched to a gene: 8. The CDR3 sequence is 14 residues long. For the CDR3, the DNA is TGTGCCTGGAGTGGAGGGACAGTCGGCGATGAGCAGTTCTTC. Translating it yields CAWSGGTVGDEQFF.

The genes are TRBV5-1 and TRBJ1-1; TRBD1 aligns across 9 bases. The germline gives CDR1 SGHRS, CDR2 YFSETQ. The CDR3 is 15 amino acids. The junction had 4 bases not matched to a gene; V was cut back by 2 bases and J by 2 bases. DNA for the CDR3: TGCGCCAGCAGCTTAAGGACAGGGGCAAACACTGAAGCTTTCTTT. Translating it yields CASSLRTGANTEAFF.

This chain connects TRBV6-5 to TRBJ2-7; 7 positions match TRBD1. Germline CDR1 MNHEY, CDR2 SVGAGI. This CDR3 is built from 13 residues. V was pared by 11 bases and J by 1 base, with 8 bases of the junction left unmatched. For the CDR3, the DNA is TGTGCCTGCACCTGGACAGGATCCTACGAGCAGTACTTC. It encodes CACTWTGSYEQYF.

The gene calls are TRBV5-1 and TRBJ2-3, with a possible D match to TRBD1 (6 bases). V lost 0 bases to trimming and J lost 4 bases, with 15 bases between them. CDR1 SGHRS and CDR2 YFSETQ come from the germline V gene. The CDR3 sequence is 16 residues long. CDR3 region: CASSLEASWGPDTQYF. The CDR3 region has the DNA TGCGCCAGCAGCTTGGAGGCTAGCTGGGGGCCAGATACGCAGTATTTT.

This chain links TRBV24-1 with TRBJ1-5, with D unresolved. The V gene's germline CDR1 is KGHDR and CDR2 SFDVKD. The V end was cut by 10 bases, the J end by 5 bases, with 14 bases between. The CDR3 extends over 13 amino acids. Here the CDR3 DNA reads TGTGCCACTCAAATGCGTGGTTATCAGCCCCAGCATTTT. It translates to CATQMRGYQPQHF.

J is TRBJ2-3 and V is TRBV5-1; 9 bases agree with TRBD1. CDR1 SGHRS and CDR2 YFSETQ come from the germline V gene. Trimming cost V 3 bases and J 6 bases; bases outside gene matches: 11. The CDR3 length is 16 residues. The CDR3 nucleotides read TGCGCCAGCAGCTCGGGACAGGGCCCAAAGTTGGATACGCAGTATTTT. Protein sequence: CASSSGQGPKLDTQYF.

This clone occurred once. The chain couples TRBV18 to TRBJ1-1; a weak D match, TRBD1 (5 bases). Germline CDR1 KGHSH, CDR2 LQKENI. The V and J ends lost 0 bases and 1 base respectively, with 12 bases between them. The CDR3 length is 16 residues. The CDR3 nucleotides read TGTGCCAGCTCACCACCATCCCAGGGTAAGAACACTGAAGCTTTCTTT. This gives the protein CASSPPSQGKNTEAFF.

The CDR3 DNA sequence: TGTGCCAGCAGCCGACTAATAACCTACGAGCAGTACTTC. This gives the protein CASSRLITYEQYF. The rearrangement links TRBV28 to TRBJ2-7; maybe TRBD2 (5 bases). CDR3 length: 13 amino acids. In germline, CDR1 is MDHEN, CDR2 SYDVKM. The germline V and J ends were trimmed by 6 bases and 2 bases, with 11 bases remaining between them.

The chain is built from TRBV9 and TRBJ2-3; 7 nucleotides match TRBD2. The V and J ends lost 1 base and 6 bases, in that order; junction bases with no gene match: 11. The CDR3 spans 16 residues. Germline V gene data show CDR1 as SGDLS and CDR2 as YYNGEE. The CDR3 bases are TGTGCCAGCAGCGTACTAGCGGTGTGGGGGGTTGATACGCAGTATTTT. This encodes CASSVLAVWGVDTQYF.

The J gene is TRBJ2-5, the V gene TRBV6-1; no firm D call. The V end lost 2 bases, the J end lost 2 bases, and 12 bases lay between the germline ends. The CDR3 is 15 amino acids. The germline CDR1 and CDR2 sequences are MNHNS and SASEGT. CDR3 loop: CASSEFFATQETQYF. The CDR3 DNA is TGTGCCAGCAGTGAATTCTTTGCAACTCAAGAGACCCAGTACTTC.

This clone was seen only once. The chain has TRBV18 and TRBJ2-1; 7 nucleotides line up with TRBD1. With V trimmed by 2 bases and J by 14 bases, 12 bases remained unmatched. This CDR3 has 14 residues. In germline, CDR1 is KGHSH, CDR2 LQKENI. CDR3: CASSPGYLGQGEFF. The CDR3 bases are TGTGCCAGCTCACCAGGGTATCTCGGTCAGGGGGAGTTCTTC.

The chain combines TRBV19 with TRBJ1-2; D might be TRBD1 (5 bases). This CDR3 region has 12 residues. V dropped 3 bases and J dropped 7 bases, with 9 bases sitting between them. Germline V gene data show CDR1 as LNHDA and CDR2 as SQIVND (reference sequence). The CDR3 DNA is TGTGCCAGTAGTATGGGGGAACGTGGCTACACCTTC. Translated, it gives CASSMGERGYTF.

The chain uses TRBV5-5 and TRBJ1-5; 8 bases agree with TRBD1. V was pared by 4 bases and J by 6 bases, with 12 bases of the junction left unmatched. The germline gives CDR1 SGHKS, CDR2 YYEKEE (reference sequence). The CDR3 is 16 residues long. The chain's CDR3 is CASSLKYGQGFQPQHF. The CDR3 coding sequence is TGTGCCAGCAGCCTGAAATATGGACAGGGTTTTCAGCCCCAGCATTTT. The whole variable domain, filled in from reference TRBV5-5 and TRBJ1-5, reads DAGVTQSPTHLIKTRGQQVTLRCSPISGHKSVSWYQQVLGQGPQFIFQYYEKEERGRGNFPDRFSARQFPNYSSELNVNALLLGDSALYLCASSLKYGQGFQPQHFGDGTRLSIL.

This chain uses TRBV28 with TRBJ1-2, with D unresolved. This CDR3 contains 14 residues. The V gene lost 6 bases and the J gene lost 7 bases, with 18 bases spanning the gap. The germline CDR1 and CDR2 sequences are MDHEN and SYDVKM. The CDR3 bases are TGTGCCAGCAGATCCCCGTGGGGTTGGGGTGGCTACACCTTC. This sequence encodes CASRSPWGWGGYTF.

This rearrangement joins TRBV5-1 to TRBJ1-2, with 11 positions matching TRBD1. Looked up from germline, CDR1 is SGHRS and CDR2 is YFSETQ. The CDR3 is 14 amino acids. V trimming: 4 bases; J trimming: 6 bases; junction bases outside the gene matches: 5. The DNA for the CDR3 is TGCGCCAGCAGCCCCGGACAGGGGGCTGATGGCTACACCTTC. Protein sequence: CASSPGQGADGYTF.

The genes are TRBV7-9 and TRBJ2-1, with D possibly TRBD1 on 5 matching bases. This CDR3 contains 15 residues. Trimming removed 2 bases from V and 0 bases from J, with 8 bases in between. CDR1 SEHNR and CDR2 FQNEAQ come from the germline V gene (reference sequence). In nucleotides, the CDR3 is TGTGCCAGCAGCTTACAGGGCGGCTCCTACAATGAGCAGTTCTTC. Translated: CASSLQGGSYNEQFF.

This clone was observed a few times. The rearrangement links TRBV19 to TRBJ1-1; D is undetermined. There are 14 residues in the CDR3. V lost 3 bases and J 11 bases, leaving 19 bases between the germline ends. The germline CDR1 and CDR2 sequences are LNHDA and SQIVND (reference sequence). The CDR3 DNA reads TGTGCCAGTAGTATTGGCCTAAGCGGCGTCCAGGCTTTCTTT. Translation: CASSIGLSGVQAFF.

V gene TRBV5-4 combines with J gene TRBJ2-2; D is perhaps TRBD1 (6 bases). Germline values: CDR1 SGHNT, CDR2 YYREEE (reference sequence). The CDR3 length is 16 residues. V was cut by 3 bases and J by 0 bases, with 12 bases left in between. The CDR3 protein is CASSSAGTSNTGELFF. The CDR3 DNA sequence: TGTGCCAGCAGCTCAGCTGGGACATCGAACACCGGGGAGCTGTTTTTT.

Written as DNA, the CDR3 is TGTGCCGCACGAGGGGAATTGGACGAGCAGTACTTC. Translation gives CAARGELDEQYF. The chain uses TRBV10-3 and TRBJ2-7; D is possibly TRBD1 or TRBD2 (5 bases each). Per germline, CDR1 ENHRY and CDR2 SYGVKD. The V and J ends lost 11 bases and 5 bases respectively, with 16 bases between them. This CDR3 region has 12 residues.

This clone has just one count. The V and J genes are TRBV19 and TRBJ1-2; 7 bases line up with TRBD1. CDR1 is LNHDA, CDR2 SQIVND, per germline (reference sequence). The CDR3 consists of 16 residues. The trim removed 7 bases at V and 4 bases at J, leaving 15 bases unmatched. DNA of the CDR3: TGTGCCAGTACCTCGCAAACGACAGGGTCCCTCTATGGCTACACCTTC. Translating it yields CASTSQTTGSLYGYTF.